The 16 T cell receptor beta chains listed next were all sequenced from one sample in a study of T cell responses to AZD1222 COVID-19 vaccine. Some clones are missing from TCRdb's copy, which holds only in-frame ones; the method was immunoSEQ multiplex PCR. The sample has tens of thousands of clones; around nine tenths are singletons. Sequencing was performed on peripheral blood, taken on day 0 of AZD1222 vaccination. These receptors were obtained from an adult in good health.

This clone has only one observation. For the CDR3, the DNA is TGTGCCAGCAGCTTAGTAGGGCCAAACCGGGGCACTGAAGCTTTCTTT. Translating gives CASSLVGPNRGTEAFF. The chain employs TRBV7-2 and TRBJ1-1; D gene unclear. Germline CDR1 is SGHTA and CDR2 is FQGNSA. CDR3 size: 16 residues. Trimming removed 1 base from V and 4 bases from J, with 16 bases in between.

DNA for the CDR3: TGTGCCAGCAGTTCACAGGGGTCGAAGGAGCAGTACTTC. Translated, it gives CASSSQGSKEQYF. J is TRBJ2-7 and V is TRBV2; 7 bases line up with TRBD1. Losses at the gene ends were 5 bases for V and 7 bases for J; bases not matched to a gene: 8. Germline V gene lookup returns CDR1 SNHLY and CDR2 FYNNEI. This CDR3 contains 13 residues. The complete variable domain, with remaining parts taken from reference TRBV2 and TRBJ2-7, reads EPEVTQTPSHQVTQMGQEVILRCVPISNHLYFYWYRQILGQKVEFLVSFYNNEISEKSEIFDDQFSVERPDGSNFTLKIRSTKLEDSAMYFCASSSQGSKEQYFGPGTRLTVT.

DNA for the CDR3: TGTGCCATCAGTGTTGGGAGCGGGGGTTCACAAGAGACCCAGTACTTC. Protein product: CAISVGSGGSQETQYF. V is TRBV10-3 and J is TRBJ2-5, with 8 bases identical to TRBD2. Germline V gene data show CDR1 as ENHRY and CDR2 as SYGVKD. Trimming removed 4 bases from V and 2 bases from J; junction bases left unmatched: 9. The CDR3 consists of 16 residues.

The rearrangement uses TRBV15 and TRBJ1-5; 8 bases are a match to TRBD1. The germline V gene encodes CDR1 LNHNV and CDR2 YYDKDF (reference sequence). This CDR3 contains 16 residues. V dropped 1 base and J dropped 5; count of bases not matched to a gene: 7. This chain's CDR3 is CATSRGRTGRDQPQHF. The DNA of the CDR3 is TGTGCCACCAGCAGAGGACGGACAGGGCGTGATCAGCCCCAGCATTTT. The variable domain in full, with the rest retrieved from reference TRBV15 and TRBJ1-5, is DAMVIQNPRYQVTQFGKPVTLSCSQTLNHNVMYWYQQKSSQAPKLLFHYYDKDFNNEADTPDNFQSRRPNTSFCFLDIRSPGLGDTAMYLCATSRGRTGRDQPQHFGDGTRLSIL.

V usage is TRBV11-2 and J usage is TRBJ1-1; 8 bases agree with TRBD1. CDR1 and CDR2 (germline): SGHAT, FQNNGV. V gave up 1 base and J gave up 2 bases; unmatched junction bases: 6. The CDR3 runs to 16 residues. The CDR3 reads CASSLGSGQGNTEAFF. DNA for the CDR3: TGTGCCAGCAGCTTAGGGTCCGGACAGGGTAACACTGAAGCTTTCTTT.

The CDR3 protein is CASSSRDGRETQYF. CDR3 DNA: TGTGCCAGCAGCTCCCGGGATGGGCGAGAGACCCAGTACTTC. The chain combines TRBV28 with TRBJ2-5, with D possibly TRBD2 on 5 matching bases. Germline V CDR1 and CDR2: MDHEN, SYDVKM. Deletions cut 6 bases from V and 4 bases from J, with 15 bases between. The CDR3 extends over 14 amino acids.

This clone has a single count. This chain uses TRBV24-1 with TRBJ2-1; TRBD1 agrees at 9 bases. Looked up from germline, CDR1 is KGHDR and CDR2 is SFDVKD. Trimming at V came to 7 bases and at J to 9 bases, leaving 9 bases not matched to a gene. The CDR3 loop spans 14 amino acids. CDR3 sequence reads: CATSRQGVLGEQFF. DNA of the CDR3: TGTGCCACCAGCAGACAGGGGGTACTAGGTGAGCAGTTCTTC.

In this sample, this clone turned up once. J is TRBJ1-6 and V is TRBV2; TRBD1 might be the D (5 bases). Trimming pared 6 bases from V and 11 bases from J, leaving 17 bases between. Per the germline V gene, CDR1 is SNHLY and CDR2 is FYNNEI. CDR3 length: 14 amino acids. DNA of the CDR3: TGTGCCAGCAGGGAGGGGCAGAGAGGGACACCCCTCCACTTT. This sequence encodes CASREGQRGTPLHF. The full variable domain, rest sourced from reference TRBV2 and TRBJ1-6, is EPEVTQTPSHQVTQMGQEVILRCVPISNHLYFYWYRQILGQKVEFLVSFYNNEISEKSEIFDDQFSVERPDGSNFTLKIRSTKLEDSAMYFCASREGQRGTPLHFGNGTRLTVT.

This chain joins TRBV11-2 and TRBJ1-4, with TRBD1 matching 7 bases. Germline assignment: CDR1 SGHAT and CDR2 FQNNGV. The V and J ends lost 5 bases and 12 bases, in that order; junction bases with no gene match: 18. The CDR3 length is 16 residues. CDR3 coding DNA: TGTGCCAGCAGCCCCAAGGGGACAGCTGCCTTTGAGGAACTGTTTTTT. As protein: CASSPKGTAAFEELFF.

This clone was recorded once. The chain recombines TRBV24-1 with TRBJ2-5; tentatively, D is TRBD1 (6 bases). Germline V gives CDR1 KGHDR, CDR2 SFDVKD. The V end was cut by 4 bases, the J end by 5 bases, with 16 bases between. The CDR3 runs to 15 residues. CDR3 sequence: CATSDQDRPGETQYF. CDR3 DNA sequence: TGTGCCACCAGTGACCAGGACAGACCTGGGGAGACCCAGTACTTC.

CDR3 region: CASDMDQPQHF. The CDR3 nucleotides are TGTGCCAGCGATATGGATCAGCCCCAGCATTTT. The chain is built from TRBV21-1 and TRBJ1-5. TRBV21-1 is assigned pseudogene status. The CDR3 sequence is 11 residues long.

This chain joins TRBV28 and TRBJ1-5; unclear D gene. V was shortened by 0 bases and J by 2 bases, with 11 bases between the two germline ends. CDR1 MDHEN and CDR2 SYDVKM come from the germline V gene. The CDR3 totals 16 residues. The CDR3 DNA follows: TGTGCCAGCAGTTTATGGGCGGCGGAGGGCAATCAGCCCCAGCATTTT. It specifies CASSLWAAEGNQPQHF. The whole variable domain, remainder taken from reference TRBV28 and TRBJ1-5, is DVKVTQSSRYLVKRTGEKVFLECVQDMDHENMFWYRQDPGLGLRLIYFSYDVKMKEKGDIPEGYSVSREKKERFSLILESASTNQTSMYLCASSLWAAEGNQPQHFGDGTRLSIL.

The V gene is TRBV18, the J gene TRBJ2-7; 13 nucleotides align to TRBD2. CDR3 length: 16 residues. Germline V CDR1 and CDR2: KGHSH, LQKENI. The junction had 3 bases not matched to a gene; V was cut back by 0 bases and J by 4 bases. This chain's CDR3 is CASSPPLAGGRYEQYF. For the CDR3, the DNA is TGTGCCAGCTCACCACCACTAGCGGGGGGGCGGTACGAGCAGTACTTC. The variable domain in full, completed from reference TRBV18 and TRBJ2-7, reads NAGVMQNPRHLVRRRGQEARLRCSPMKGHSHVYWYRQLPEEGLKFMVYLQKENIIDESGMPKERFSAEFPKEGPSILRIQQVVRGDSAAYFCASSPPLAGGRYEQYFGPGTRLTVT.

The chain joins TRBV12-3 or TRBV12-4 to TRBJ1-2; D is possibly TRBD1 (6 bases). V was trimmed by 5 bases and J by 4 bases, leaving 11 bases between them. This CDR3 has 13 residues. The CDR3 DNA reads TGTGCCAGCAGTCCCCAGGGGAGCTATGGCTACACCTTC. Its protein is CASSPQGSYGYTF.

This rearrangement joins TRBV19 to TRBJ2-2; D ambiguous. CDR1 LNHDA and CDR2 SQIVND come from the germline V gene (reference sequence). V shed 3 bases and J shed 4 bases, with 12 bases lying between them. CDR3 length: 15 amino acids. CDR3 sequence (DNA): TGTGCCAGTAGTATTCAAGGGCTGGCCACCGGGGAGCTGTTTTTT. Its protein product is CASSIQGLATGELFF.

The chain joins TRBV3-1 (or the pseudogene TRBV3-2) to TRBJ1-2; D possibly corresponds to TRBD1 (6 bases). CDR3 length: 14 amino acids. CDR1 and CDR2 from the germline V gene are LGHDT and YNNKEL (reference sequence). V dropped 4 bases and J dropped 8 bases, with 17 bases sitting between them. The CDR3 reads CASSLWTASNGYTF. The CDR3 nucleotides read TGTGCCAGCAGCCTCTGGACAGCTAGCAACGGCTACACCTTC.